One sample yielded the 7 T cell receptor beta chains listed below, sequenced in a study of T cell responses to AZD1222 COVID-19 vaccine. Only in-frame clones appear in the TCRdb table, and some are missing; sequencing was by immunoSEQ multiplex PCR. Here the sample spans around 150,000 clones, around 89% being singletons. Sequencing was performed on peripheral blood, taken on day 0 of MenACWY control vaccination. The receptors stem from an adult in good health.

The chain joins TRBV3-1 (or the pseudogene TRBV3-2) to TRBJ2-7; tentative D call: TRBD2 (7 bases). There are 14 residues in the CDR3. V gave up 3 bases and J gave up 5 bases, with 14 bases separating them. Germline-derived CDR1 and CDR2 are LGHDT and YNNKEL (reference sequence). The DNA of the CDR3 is TGTGCCAGCAGCCAGAGGGGGGGCGGGGACGAGCAGTACTTC. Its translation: CASSQRGGGDEQYF.

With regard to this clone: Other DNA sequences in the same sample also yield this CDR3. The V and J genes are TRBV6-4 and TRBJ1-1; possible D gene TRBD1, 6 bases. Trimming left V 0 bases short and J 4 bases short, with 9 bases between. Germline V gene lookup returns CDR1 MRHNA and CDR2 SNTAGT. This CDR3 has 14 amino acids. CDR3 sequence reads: CASSDSNRATEAFF. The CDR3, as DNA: TGTGCCAGCAGTGACTCTAACAGGGCCACTGAAGCTTTCTTT.

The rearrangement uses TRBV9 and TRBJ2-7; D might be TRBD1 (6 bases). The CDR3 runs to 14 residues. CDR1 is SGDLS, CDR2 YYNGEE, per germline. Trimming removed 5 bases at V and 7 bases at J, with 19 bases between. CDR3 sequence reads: CASSLSPTGLEQYF. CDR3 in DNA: TGTGCCAGCAGTCTTTCCCCTACAGGGCTGGAGCAGTACTTC.

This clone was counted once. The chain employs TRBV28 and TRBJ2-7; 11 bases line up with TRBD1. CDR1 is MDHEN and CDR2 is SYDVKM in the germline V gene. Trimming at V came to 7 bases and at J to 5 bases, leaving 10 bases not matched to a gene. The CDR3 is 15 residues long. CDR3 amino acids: CASNTPRTGGNEQYF. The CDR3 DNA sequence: TGTGCCAGCAACACCCCTAGGACAGGGGGCAACGAGCAGTACTTC.

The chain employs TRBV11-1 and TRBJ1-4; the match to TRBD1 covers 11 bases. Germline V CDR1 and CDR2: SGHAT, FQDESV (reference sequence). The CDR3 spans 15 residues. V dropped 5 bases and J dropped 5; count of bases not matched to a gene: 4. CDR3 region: CASSVGTGGNEKLFF. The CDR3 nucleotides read TGTGCCAGCAGCGTCGGGACAGGGGGGAATGAAAAACTGTTTTTT. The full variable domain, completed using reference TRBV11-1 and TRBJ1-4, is EAEVAQSPRYKITEKSQAVAFWCDPISGHATLYWYRQILGQGPELLVQFQDESVVDDSQLPKDRFSAERLKGVDSTLKIQPAELGDSAMYLCASSVGTGGNEKLFFGSGTQLSVL.

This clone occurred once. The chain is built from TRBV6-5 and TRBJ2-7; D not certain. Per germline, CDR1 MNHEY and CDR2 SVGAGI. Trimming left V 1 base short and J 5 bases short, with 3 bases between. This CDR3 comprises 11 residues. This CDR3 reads CASSYLDEQYF. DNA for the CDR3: TGTGCCAGCAGTTACTTAGACGAGCAGTACTTC.

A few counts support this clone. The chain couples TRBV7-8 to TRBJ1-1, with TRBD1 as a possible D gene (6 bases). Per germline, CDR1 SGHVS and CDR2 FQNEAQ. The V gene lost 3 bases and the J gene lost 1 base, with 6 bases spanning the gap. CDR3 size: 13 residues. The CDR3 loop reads CASSLDRNTEAFF. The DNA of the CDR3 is TGTGCCAGCAGCTTGGACAGGAACACTGAAGCTTTCTTT.